The T cell receptor (beta chain) under discussion was sequenced for a study of cytomegalovirus exposure and HLA in healthy donors. V lost 1 base and J 2 bases, leaving 6 bases between the germline ends. The CDR3 loop spans 14 amino acids. From germline, CDR1 is SGHAT and CDR2 FQNNGV. Both 60 Vbeta primers and 13 Jbeta primers went into the PCR. Profiling relied on immunoSEQ multiplex PCR, and the TCRdb table lists in-frame clones only, not all of them. The profile shows over 150,000 clones, approximately 80% of them singletons. The V call is TRBV11-2, the J call TRBJ2-1; TRBD2 is a possible D gene (6 bases). Sequencing was carried out using PBMCs. This TCR derives from a man aged 35 to 55 in good health and CMV-seronegative. DNA of the CDR3: TGTGCCAGCAGCTTAGCGGGGGCCTACAATGAGCAGTTCTTC. As protein: CASSLAGAYNEQFF.